This is a list of T cell receptor beta chains from one sample in a study of shared clonotypes between healthy human individuals. Generated by immunoSEQ multiplex PCR, the TCRdb table keeps only in-frame clones and is missing some. The repertoire holds approximately 640,000 clones, with around 72% as singletons. Input material: memory CD4+ T cells sorted from blood. These receptors came from a woman younger than 45 in good health. Each CDR3 is given with its conserved first and last residue.

CDR3: CASSSGLAGALGTQYF
V: TRBV6-6
J: TRBJ2-5

CDR3: CASSSAIQETQYF
V: TRBV19
J: TRBJ2-5

CDR3: CASSLGGVRETQYF
V: TRBV28
J: TRBJ2-5

CDR3: CASSPVGLAGKNEQFF
V: TRBV4-2
J: TRBJ2-1

CDR3: CASSPNPPDWYTF
V: TRBV18
J: TRBJ1-2

CDR3: CASSLGDYRLETQYF
V: TRBV7-3
J: TRBJ2-5

CDR3: CASSLLDLVETQYF
V: TRBV5-6
J: TRBJ2-5

CDR3: CASSESGFVGETQYF
V: TRBV2
J: TRBJ2-5

CDR3: CASSYSRLSNQPQHF
V: TRBV6-5
J: TRBJ1-5

CDR3: CASSVGLYNEQFF
V: TRBV5-1
J: TRBJ2-1

CDR3: CASSPPDRVAGYTF
V: TRBV18
J: TRBJ1-2

CDR3: CASSSGQTSGTNEKLFF
V: TRBV10-1
J: TRBJ1-4

CDR3: CASSLIRGPSTDTQYF
V: TRBV7-9
J: TRBJ2-3

CDR3: CAWGVGDEQYF
V: TRBV30
J: TRBJ2-7

CDR3: CASSLAVGAGELFF
V: TRBV5-1
J: TRBJ2-2

CDR3: CASSEREGVQYF
V: TRBV2
J: TRBJ2-4

CDR3: CASSSTTGRNYGYTF
V: TRBV9
J: TRBJ1-2

CDR3: CASSYTGELFF
V: TRBV9
J: TRBJ2-2

CDR3: CASSQGGRWASGKRNEQYF
V: TRBV4-2
J: TRBJ2-7

CDR3: CASSPGLAGFEYF
V: TRBV5-1
J: TRBJ2-7

CDR3: CASSTQSGLRNEKLFF
V: TRBV28
J: TRBJ1-4

CDR3: CASSLDAPGGEAFF
V: TRBV5-1
J: TRBJ1-1

CDR3: CASSESMRAGNNEQFF
V: TRBV10-1
J: TRBJ2-1

CDR3: CATSRDGGGSQPQHF
V: TRBV15
J: TRBJ1-5

CDR3: CASSFRDRGDGYTF
V: TRBV27
J: TRBJ1-2

CDR3: CASSLVGQGGAGNTIYF
V: TRBV7-2
J: TRBJ1-3

CDR3: CASREGTGGGETQYF
V: TRBV5-1
J: TRBJ2-5

CDR3: CASSSGYFNTEAFF
V: TRBV9
J: TRBJ1-1

CDR3: CASSRSLGEKLFF
V: TRBV4-1
J: TRBJ1-4

CDR3: CASSAQDVEQFF
V: TRBV5-1
J: TRBJ2-1

CDR3: CASTGTITDTQYF
V: TRBV2
J: TRBJ2-3

CDR3: CASSRGEAGGPNEQFF
V: TRBV5-4
J: TRBJ2-1

CDR3: CASSDTLTYEQYF
V: TRBV2
J: TRBJ2-7

CDR3: CASSMRTASWYGYTF
V: TRBV19
J: TRBJ1-2

CDR3: CASSGGPTNTGELFF
V: TRBV5-4
J: TRBJ2-2

CDR3: CASVEDRDASSYEQYF
V: TRBV2
J: TRBJ2-7

CDR3: CASSLRALGTGSYGNTIYF
V: TRBV28
J: TRBJ1-3

CDR3: CASSKASFKGTSGRGNTQYF
V: TRBV21-1
J: TRBJ2-3